One and the same sample provided the 23 T cell receptor beta chains below, sequenced in a study of blood T cell repertoires in COVID-19. Here immunoSEQ multiplex PCR was the method, and the copy in TCRdb shows in-frame clones only, minus some. The sample yields 270,000 or so clones, roughly 84% seen once. The sequenced sample consisted of peripheral blood. The receptors were gathered from a human donor with COVID-19, enrolled during active disease. The donor label of this sample is uncertain.

The chain couples TRBV19 to TRBJ1-1; a weak D match, TRBD1 (5 bases). This CDR3 contains 13 residues. Germline lookup yields CDR1 LNHDA and CDR2 SQIVND (reference sequence). The V end was cut by 5 bases, the J end by 2 bases, with 9 bases between. This chain's CDR3 is CASSQQVNTEAFF. The CDR3 DNA sequence: TGTGCCAGTAGTCAACAGGTTAACACTGAAGCTTTCTTT.

This clone was observed a few times. This chain joins TRBV12-3 or TRBV12-4 and TRBJ2-3, with no clear D. V lost 7 bases and J lost 9, with 11 bases in between. This CDR3 region has 11 residues. The DNA for the CDR3 is TGTGCCAGCACCACTGACATAACGCAGTATTTT. Residues: CASTTDITQYF.

The chain couples TRBV7-2 to TRBJ2-1, with 10 bases matching TRBD2. The germline gives CDR1 SGHTA, CDR2 FQGNSA. The CDR3 is 16 amino acids. V gave up 1 base and J gave up 10 bases; unmatched junction bases: 10. CDR3 region: CASSLDLAGVVWEQFF. Here the CDR3 DNA reads TGTGCCAGCAGCTTAGATCTAGCGGGGGTGGTATGGGAGCAGTTCTTC. The full variable domain, its missing parts supplied by reference TRBV7-2 and TRBJ2-1, is GAGVSQSPSNKVTEKGKDVELRCDPISGHTALYWYRQSLGQGLEFLIYFQGNSAPDKSGLPSDRFSAERTGGSVSTLTIQRTQQEDSAVYLCASSLDLAGVVWEQFFGPGTRLTVL.

The V gene is TRBV19, the J gene TRBJ2-1; D might be TRBD1 (5 bases). Trimming cost V 6 bases and J 0 bases, with 12 bases left between them. The CDR3 contains 15 residues. CDR1 and CDR2 from the germline V gene are LNHDA and SQIVND (reference sequence). CDR3 bases: TGTGCCAGTAGGCCCCTTGACAGCTCCTACAATGAGCAGTTCTTC. Residues: CASRPLDSSYNEQFF.

CDR3 sequence reads: CASREAGVHNEQFF. Written as DNA, the CDR3 is TGCGCCAGCCGCGAGGCGGGAGTACACAATGAGCAGTTCTTC. The rearrangement links TRBV5-1 to TRBJ2-1; 7 bases are a match to TRBD2. The CDR3 runs to 14 residues. CDR1 is SGHRS and CDR2 is YFSETQ in the germline V gene. J gave up 5 bases and V 7 bases, and 9 bases lay outside the gene matches.

The chain couples TRBV7-2 to TRBJ2-7, with 9 bases aligning to TRBD1. Germline assignment: CDR1 SGHTA and CDR2 FQGNSA. This CDR3 is 14 amino acids long. Losses at the gene ends were 6 bases for V and 3 bases for J; bases not matched to a gene: 6. The CDR3 region is CASSGRTGDYEQYF. CDR3 bases: TGTGCCAGCAGTGGGAGGACAGGGGACTACGAGCAGTACTTC.

In this sample, this clone turned up once. In DNA, the CDR3 is TGTGCCAGCTGGGGCAGGGGGAACACTGAAGCTTTCTTT. This translates into CASWGRGNTEAFF. The rearrangement links TRBV6-5 to TRBJ1-1; weak D call: TRBD1 (6 bases). The CDR3 contains 13 residues. Trimming took off 8 bases at V and 1 base at J, with 11 bases between the two ends. From germline, CDR1 is MNHEY and CDR2 SVGAGI.

The CDR3 spells CATSDPSRPGTGAYNEQFF. In nucleotides, the CDR3 is TGTGCCACCAGTGATCCATCCCGCCCCGGGACAGGGGCCTACAATGAGCAGTTCTTC. The V and J genes are TRBV24-1 and TRBJ2-1, with TRBD1 identical over 10 bases. The V and J ends lost 3 bases and 2 bases, in that order; junction bases with no gene match: 12. Germline loops: CDR1 KGHDR, CDR2 SFDVKD. The CDR3 spans 19 residues.

The V gene is TRBV27, the J gene TRBJ1-4; D remains unclear. V lost 0 bases and J lost 8, with 13 bases in between. This CDR3 has 15 amino acids. In germline, CDR1 is MNHEY, CDR2 SMNVEV (reference sequence). CDR3 sequence reads: CASSLSSGMREKLFF. In DNA, the CDR3 is TGTGCCAGCAGTTTATCGAGCGGTATGAGGGAAAAACTGTTTTTT. The full variable domain, its missing parts supplied by reference TRBV27 and TRBJ1-4, is EAQVTQNPRYLITVTGKKLTVTCSQNMNHEYMSWYRQDPGLGLRQIYYSMNVEVTDKGDVPEGYKVSRKEKRNFPLILESPSPNQTSLYFCASSLSSGMREKLFFGSGTQLSVL.

This rearrangement joins TRBV15 to TRBJ1-1; the D is unclear. Germline V gene data show CDR1 as LNHNV and CDR2 as YYDKDF (reference sequence). The CDR3 has 14 amino acids. Trimming took off 3 bases at V and 5 bases at J, with 13 bases between the two ends. As DNA, the CDR3 is TGTGCCACCAGCAGGGAAGAGGGTTCTACTGAAGCTTTCTTT. As protein: CATSREEGSTEAFF.

This clone was detected only a few times. The chain recombines TRBV28 with TRBJ2-5; no definite D call. V lost 6 bases, J lost 0 bases, and 11 bases lay in between. The length of the CDR3 is 14 residues. Per the germline V gene, CDR1 is MDHEN and CDR2 is SYDVKM. The DNA for the CDR3 is TGTGCCAGCAGACGCGGTAGCTACCAAGAGACCCAGTACTTC. It specifies CASRRGSYQETQYF.

This clone has just a few counts. The chain has TRBV9 and TRBJ1-2; 9 bases line up with TRBD1. There are 14 residues in the CDR3. From germline, CDR1 is SGDLS and CDR2 YYNGEE. With 0 bases clipped from V and 12 bases from J, the junction kept 9 bases outside the gene matches. CDR3 nucleotides: TGTGCCAGCAGCGTAGTAGGGACAGGGCAAATCGACACCTTC. Translating it yields CASSVVGTGQIDTF. Looking up the rest from reference TRBV9 and TRBJ1-2 gives the full variable domain: DSGVTQTPKHLITATGQRVTLRCSPRSGDLSVYWYQQSLDQGLQFLIQYYNGEERAKGNILERFSAQQFPDLHSELNLSSLELGDSALYFCASSVVGTGQIDTFGSGTRLTVV.

The rearrangement joins TRBV15 to TRBJ1-1, with no clear D. The germline V and J ends were trimmed by 0 bases and 3 bases, with 11 bases remaining between them. From germline, CDR1 is LNHNV and CDR2 YYDKDF (reference sequence). This CDR3 has 15 amino acids. The CDR3 spells CATSRDPGEYTEAFF. The CDR3 region has the DNA TGTGCCACCAGCAGAGACCCGGGTGAGTACACTGAAGCTTTCTTT.

In DNA, the CDR3 is TGTGCCAGCTCACCGGGAGGGGCTGGAAACACCATATATTTT. Translated, it gives CASSPGGAGNTIYF. The gene calls are TRBV18 and TRBJ1-3; possibly TRBD1 for D (5 bases). This CDR3 contains 14 residues. The V end lost 3 bases, the J end lost 2 bases, and 8 bases lay between the germline ends. Germline-derived CDR1 and CDR2 are KGHSH and LQKENI.

CDR3 sequence reads: CASSEPGSYNEQFF. The CDR3 DNA reads TGTGCCAGCAGTGAACCAGGCTCCTACAATGAGCAGTTCTTC. V usage is TRBV25-1 and J usage is TRBJ2-1; D call uncertain. CDR3 length: 14 residues. V was trimmed by 2 bases and J by 0 bases, leaving 5 bases between them. Germline CDR1 and CDR2: MGHDK and SYGVNS.

The chain is built from TRBV11-3 and TRBJ1-1, with a tentative D call TRBD1 (5 bases). Trimming removed 2 bases from V and 2 bases from J, with 12 bases in between. This CDR3 region has 15 residues. CDR1 and CDR2 from the germline V gene are SGHNT and YENEEA. The CDR3 DNA reads as TGTGCCAGCAGCTTATCGGATCAGGGAAACACTGAAGCTTTCTTT. As protein: CASSLSDQGNTEAFF.

This sequence joins TRBV3-1 (or the pseudogene TRBV3-2) and TRBJ2-7; TRBD2 agrees at 8 bases. V trimming: 4 bases; J trimming: 3 bases; junction bases outside the gene matches: 8. CDR3 size: 15 residues. CDR1 is LGHDT, CDR2 YNNKEL, per germline (reference sequence). CDR3 region: CASSPGGSVDYEQYF. As DNA, the CDR3 is TGTGCCAGCAGCCCGGGGGGGAGTGTGGACTACGAGCAGTACTTC.

This chain uses TRBV7-8 with TRBJ1-5; D is undetermined. Germline assignment: CDR1 SGHVS and CDR2 FQNEAQ. V lost 6 bases, J lost 0 bases, and 6 bases lay in between. This CDR3 is 13 amino acids long. The CDR3 bases are TGTGCCAGCAGTAAATATAGCAATCAGCCCCAGCATTTT. As protein: CASSKYSNQPQHF.

This clone was detected a few times. The chain joins TRBV10-3 to TRBJ1-2, with a tentative D call TRBD1 (6 bases). The CDR3 consists of 12 residues. Trimming took 10 bases from V and 9 from J, leaving 18 bases between them. In germline, CDR1 is ENHRY, CDR2 SYGVKD. The CDR3 sequence: CATAGVQMSYTF. CDR3 coding DNA: TGTGCCACCGCAGGGGTACAAATGAGCTACACCTTC.

In DNA, the CDR3 is TGTGCCAGCAGCTTATGGTCAGGGGCGGGTGAAAAACTGTTTTTT. Encoded protein: CASSLWSGAGEKLFF. The chain links TRBV7-2 to TRBJ1-4; D might be TRBD1 (6 bases). The CDR3 loop spans 15 amino acids. V was shortened by 2 bases and J by 7 bases, with 14 bases between the two germline ends. Per germline, CDR1 SGHTA and CDR2 FQGNSA.

The chain combines TRBV28 with TRBJ1-5; the D gene is possibly TRBD1 (6 bases). With 2 bases removed from V and 11 bases from J, the gap between germline ends came to 10 bases. Germline V lookup: CDR1 MDHEN, CDR2 SYDVKM. This CDR3 is built from 12 residues. The CDR3 coding sequence is TGTGCCAGCAGTTTACGGGGGGCCGCCCAGCATTTT. It is translated as CASSLRGAAQHF.

J is TRBJ2-5 and V is TRBV2; weak D call: TRBD2 (7 bases). The germline V gene has CDR1 SNHLY and CDR2 FYNNEI. The CDR3 is 13 residues long. Trimming took off 4 bases at V and 4 bases at J, with 10 bases between the two ends. CDR3 bases: TGTGCCAGCAGTGGGGGGGGCCGAGAGACCCAGTACTTC. Translated, it gives CASSGGGRETQYF. Based on the CDR3 plus reference TRBV2 and TRBJ2-5, the full variable domain is EPEVTQTPSHQVTQMGQEVILRCVPISNHLYFYWYRQILGQKVEFLVSFYNNEISEKSEIFDDQFSVERPDGSNFTLKIRSTKLEDSAMYFCASSGGGRETQYFGPGTRLLVL.

This sequence joins TRBV7-2 and TRBJ1-1; no firm D call. V gave up 2 bases and J gave up 4 bases, with 5 bases separating them. This CDR3 has 12 amino acids. Germline lookup yields CDR1 SGHTA and CDR2 FQGNSA. For the CDR3, the DNA is TGTGCCAGCAGCTTATCAGGCACTGAAGCTTTCTTT. This sequence encodes CASSLSGTEAFF.